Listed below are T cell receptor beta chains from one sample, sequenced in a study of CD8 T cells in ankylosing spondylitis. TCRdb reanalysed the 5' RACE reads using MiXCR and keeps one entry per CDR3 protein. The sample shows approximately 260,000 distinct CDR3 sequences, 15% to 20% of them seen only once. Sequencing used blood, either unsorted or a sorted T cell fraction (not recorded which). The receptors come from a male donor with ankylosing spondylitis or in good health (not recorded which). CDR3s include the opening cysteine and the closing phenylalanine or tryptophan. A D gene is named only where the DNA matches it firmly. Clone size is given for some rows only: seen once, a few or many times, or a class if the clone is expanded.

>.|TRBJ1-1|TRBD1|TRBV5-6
CASSSTGGTEAFF
TGTGCCAGCAGTTCGACAGGGGGCACTGAAGCTTTCTTT
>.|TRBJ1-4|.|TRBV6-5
CASSYGRNGKLFF
TGTGCCAGCAGTTACGGGCGAAATGGAAAACTGTTTTTT
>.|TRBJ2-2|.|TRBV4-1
CASSQEAEPNTGELFF
TGCGCCAGCAGCCAAGAAGCCGAACCGAACACCGGGGAGCTGTTTTTT
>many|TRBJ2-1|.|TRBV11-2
CASSLEDFYNEQFF
TGTGCCAGCAGCTTAGAGGACTTCTACAATGAGCAGTTCTTC
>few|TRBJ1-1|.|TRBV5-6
CASSKNTEAFF
TGTGCCAGCAGCAAGAACACTGAAGCTTTCTTT
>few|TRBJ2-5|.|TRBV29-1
CSDLMALTETQYF
TGCAGCGACCTGATGGCCCTCACAGAGACCCAGTACTTC
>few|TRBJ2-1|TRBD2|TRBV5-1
CASSLRGLENEQFF
TGCGCCAGCAGCTTGAGGGGACTAGAAAATGAGCAGTTCTTC
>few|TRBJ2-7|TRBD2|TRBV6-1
CASINWRGAYRYEQYF
TGTGCCAGCATCAACTGGCGGGGGGCTTATCGGTACGAGCAGTACTTC
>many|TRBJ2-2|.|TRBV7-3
CASSHGGPSTGELFF
TGTGCCAGCAGCCACGGCGGTCCCTCCACCGGGGAGCTGTTTTTT
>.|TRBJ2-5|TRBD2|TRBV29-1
CSCRGWVAGGPETQYF
TGCAGCTGCAGAGGGTGGGTAGCGGGAGGGCCGGAGACCCAGTACTTC
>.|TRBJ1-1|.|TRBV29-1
CSVVWHLGNTEAFF
TGCAGCGTTGTGTGGCACCTAGGTAACACTGAAGCTTTCTTT
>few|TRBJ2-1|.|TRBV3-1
CASSEDIAYYNEQFF
TGTGCCAGCAGCGAAGACATCGCTTACTACAATGAGCAGTTCTTC
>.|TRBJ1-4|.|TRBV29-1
CRIKWEKLFF
TGCAGGATTAAGTGGGAAAAACTGTTTTTT
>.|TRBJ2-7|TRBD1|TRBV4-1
CASSQERQGTYEQYF
TGCGCCAGCAGCCAAGAACGACAGGGCACCTACGAGCAGTACTTC
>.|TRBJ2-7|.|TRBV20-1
CSARPSASISAEQYF
TGCAGTGCTAGACCCTCCGCGTCGATTTCCGCCGAGCAGTACTTC
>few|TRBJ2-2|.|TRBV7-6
CASSLAGGGLNTGELFF
TGTGCCAGCAGCTTAGCTGGTGGGGGATTGAACACCGGGGAGCTGTTTTTT
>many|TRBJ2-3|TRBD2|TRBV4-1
CASSQDAASGMRDTQYF
TGCGCCAGCAGCCAAGACGCGGCTAGCGGGATGAGAGATACGCAGTATTTT
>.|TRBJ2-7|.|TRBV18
CASSPVSGVPYEQYF
TGTGCCAGCTCACCAGTAAGCGGAGTCCCTTACGAGCAGTACTTC